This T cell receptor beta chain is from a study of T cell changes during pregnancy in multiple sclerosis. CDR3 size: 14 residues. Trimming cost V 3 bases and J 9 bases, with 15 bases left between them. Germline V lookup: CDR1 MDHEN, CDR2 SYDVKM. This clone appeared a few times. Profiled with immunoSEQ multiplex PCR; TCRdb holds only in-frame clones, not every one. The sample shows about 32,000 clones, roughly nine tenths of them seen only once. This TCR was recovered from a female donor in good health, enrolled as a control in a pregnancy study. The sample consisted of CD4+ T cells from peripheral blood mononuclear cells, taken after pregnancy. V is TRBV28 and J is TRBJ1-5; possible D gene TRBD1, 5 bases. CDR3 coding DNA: TGTGCCAGCAGTTTGGGGCAGGCAGGGCTGCCCCAGCATTTT. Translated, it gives CASSLGQAGLPQHF.